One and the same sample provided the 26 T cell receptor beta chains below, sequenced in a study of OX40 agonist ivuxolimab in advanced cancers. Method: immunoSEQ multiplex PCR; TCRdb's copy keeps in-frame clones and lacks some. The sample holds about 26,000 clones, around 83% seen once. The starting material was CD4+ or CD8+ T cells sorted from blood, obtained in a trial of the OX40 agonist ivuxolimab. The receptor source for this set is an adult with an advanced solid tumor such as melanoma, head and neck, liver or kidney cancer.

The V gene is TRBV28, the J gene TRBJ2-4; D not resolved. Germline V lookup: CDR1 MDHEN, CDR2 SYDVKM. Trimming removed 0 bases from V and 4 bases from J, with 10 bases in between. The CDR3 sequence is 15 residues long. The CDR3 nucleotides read TGTGCCAGCAGTTTATGGAGAGGCCTAAAAAACATTCAGTACTTC. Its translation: CASSLWRGLKNIQYF.

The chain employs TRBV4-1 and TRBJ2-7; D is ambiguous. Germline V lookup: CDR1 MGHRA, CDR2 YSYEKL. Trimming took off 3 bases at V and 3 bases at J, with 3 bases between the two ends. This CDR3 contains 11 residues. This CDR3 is CASSQNYEQYF. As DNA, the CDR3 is TGCGCCAGCAGCCAGAACTACGAGCAGTACTTC.

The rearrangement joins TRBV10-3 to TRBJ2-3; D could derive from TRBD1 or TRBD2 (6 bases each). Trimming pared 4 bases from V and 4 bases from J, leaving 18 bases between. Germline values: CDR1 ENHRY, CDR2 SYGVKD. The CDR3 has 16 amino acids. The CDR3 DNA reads TGTGCCATCAGTGTCAAACCGGGGGCCGCCTCAGATACGCAGTATTTT. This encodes CAISVKPGAASDTQYF.

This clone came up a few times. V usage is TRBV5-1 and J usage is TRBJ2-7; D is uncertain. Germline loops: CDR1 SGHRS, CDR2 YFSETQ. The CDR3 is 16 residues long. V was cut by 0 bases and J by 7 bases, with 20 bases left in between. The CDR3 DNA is TGCGCCAGCAGCTTGGACCCGGGCCACCGTATTCTTGAGCAGTACTTC. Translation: CASSLDPGHRILEQYF.

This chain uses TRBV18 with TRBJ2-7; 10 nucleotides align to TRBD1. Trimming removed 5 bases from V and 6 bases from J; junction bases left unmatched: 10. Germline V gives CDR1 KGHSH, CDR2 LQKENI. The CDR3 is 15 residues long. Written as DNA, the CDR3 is TGTGCCAGCTCATCCAGCGGGACAGGGGATCGCGAGCAGTACTTC. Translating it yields CASSSSGTGDREQYF. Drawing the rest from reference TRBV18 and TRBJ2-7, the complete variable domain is NAGVMQNPRHLVRRRGQEARLRCSPMKGHSHVYWYRQLPEEGLKFMVYLQKENIIDESGMPKERFSAEFPKEGPSILRIQQVVRGDSAAYFCASSSSGTGDREQYFGPGTRLTVT.

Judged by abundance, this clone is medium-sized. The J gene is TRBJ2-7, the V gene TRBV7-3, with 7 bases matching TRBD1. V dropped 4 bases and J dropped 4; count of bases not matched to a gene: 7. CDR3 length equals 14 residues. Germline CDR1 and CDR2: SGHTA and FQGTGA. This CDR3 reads CASSSWDRPYEQYF. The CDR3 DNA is TGTGCCAGCAGCTCCTGGGACAGACCGTACGAGCAGTACTTC.

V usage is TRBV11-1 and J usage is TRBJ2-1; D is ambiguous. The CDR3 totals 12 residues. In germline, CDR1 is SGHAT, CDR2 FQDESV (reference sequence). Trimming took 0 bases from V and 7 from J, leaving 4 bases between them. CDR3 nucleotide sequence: TGTGCCAGCAGCTTAGCCACGAATGAGCAGTTCTTC. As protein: CASSLATNEQFF.

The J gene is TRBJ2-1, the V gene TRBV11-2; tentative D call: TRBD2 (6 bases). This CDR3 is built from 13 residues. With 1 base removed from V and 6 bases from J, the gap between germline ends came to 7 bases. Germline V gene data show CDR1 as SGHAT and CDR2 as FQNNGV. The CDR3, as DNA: TGTGCCAGCAGCTTAGGGACTACCAATGAGCAGTTCTTC. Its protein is CASSLGTTNEQFF.

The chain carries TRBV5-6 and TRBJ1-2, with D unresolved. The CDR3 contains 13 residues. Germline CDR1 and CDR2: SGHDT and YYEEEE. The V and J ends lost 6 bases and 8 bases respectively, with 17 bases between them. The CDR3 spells CASIVQRGSGYTF. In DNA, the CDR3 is TGTGCCAGCATCGTCCAACGGGGAAGCGGCTACACCTTC.

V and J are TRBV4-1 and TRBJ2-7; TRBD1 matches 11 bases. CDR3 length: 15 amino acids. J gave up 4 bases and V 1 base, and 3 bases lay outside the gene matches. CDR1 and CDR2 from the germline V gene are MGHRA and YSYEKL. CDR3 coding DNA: TGCGCCAGCAGCCAAGGGGACAGGGGGTATTACGAGCAGTACTTC. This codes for CASSQGDRGYYEQYF.

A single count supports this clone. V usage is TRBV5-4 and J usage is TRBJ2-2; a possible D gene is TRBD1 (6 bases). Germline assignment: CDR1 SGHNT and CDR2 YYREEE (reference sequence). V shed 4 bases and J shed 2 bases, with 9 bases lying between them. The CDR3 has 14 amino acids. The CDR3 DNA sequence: TGTGCCAGCAGCGGACAGACTAACACCGGGGAGCTGTTTTTT. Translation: CASSGQTNTGELFF.

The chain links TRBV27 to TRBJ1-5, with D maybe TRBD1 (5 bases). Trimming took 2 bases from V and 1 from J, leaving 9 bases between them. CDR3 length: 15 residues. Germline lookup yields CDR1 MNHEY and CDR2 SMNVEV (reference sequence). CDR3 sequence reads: CASSLSRGSNQPQHF. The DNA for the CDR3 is TGTGCCAGCAGTTTAAGCCGGGGCAGCAATCAGCCCCAGCATTTT.

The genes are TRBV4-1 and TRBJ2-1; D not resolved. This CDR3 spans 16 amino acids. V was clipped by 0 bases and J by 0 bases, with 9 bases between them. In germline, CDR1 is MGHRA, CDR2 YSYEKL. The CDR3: CASSQDPVSSYNEQFF. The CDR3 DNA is TGCGCCAGCAGCCAAGATCCTGTCAGCTCCTACAATGAGCAGTTCTTC.

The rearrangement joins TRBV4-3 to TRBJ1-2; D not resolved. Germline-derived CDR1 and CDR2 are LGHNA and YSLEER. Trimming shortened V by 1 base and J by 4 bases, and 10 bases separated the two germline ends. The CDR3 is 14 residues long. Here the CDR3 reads CASSQVSAVYGYTF. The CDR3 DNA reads TGCGCCAGCAGCCAAGTGTCGGCGGTCTATGGCTACACCTTC.

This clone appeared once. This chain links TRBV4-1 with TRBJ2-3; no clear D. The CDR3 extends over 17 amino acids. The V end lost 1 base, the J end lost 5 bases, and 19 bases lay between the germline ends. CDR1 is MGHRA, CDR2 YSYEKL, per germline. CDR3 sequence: CASSQGPYTRMEDTQYF. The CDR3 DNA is TGCGCCAGCAGCCAAGGTCCCTATACCCGGATGGAAGATACGCAGTATTTT.

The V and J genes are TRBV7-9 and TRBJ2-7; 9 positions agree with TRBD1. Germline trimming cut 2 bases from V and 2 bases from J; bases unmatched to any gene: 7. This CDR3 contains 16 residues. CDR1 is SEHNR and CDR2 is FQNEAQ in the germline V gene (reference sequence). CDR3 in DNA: TGTGCCAGCAGCTTATTCCCGGGACAGGGTACCTACGAGCAGTACTTC. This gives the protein CASSLFPGQGTYEQYF. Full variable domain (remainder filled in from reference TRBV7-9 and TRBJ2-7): DTGVSQNPRHKITKRGQNVTFRCDPISEHNRLYWYRQTLGQGPEFLTYFQNEAQLEKSRLLSDRFSAERPKGSFSTLEIQRTEQGDSAMYLCASSLFPGQGTYEQYFGPGTRLTVT.

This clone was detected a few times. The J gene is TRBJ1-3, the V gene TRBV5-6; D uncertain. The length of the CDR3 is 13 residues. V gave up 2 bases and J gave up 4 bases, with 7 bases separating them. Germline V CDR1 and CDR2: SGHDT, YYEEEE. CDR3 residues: CASSFSTGNTIYF. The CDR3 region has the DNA TGTGCCAGCAGCTTCTCGACAGGAAACACCATATATTTT.

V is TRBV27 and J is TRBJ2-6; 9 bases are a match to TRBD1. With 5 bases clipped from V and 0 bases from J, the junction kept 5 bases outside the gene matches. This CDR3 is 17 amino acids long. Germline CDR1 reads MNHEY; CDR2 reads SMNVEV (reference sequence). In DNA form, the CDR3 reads TGTGCCAGCAGTACTGGGACAGGGCACTCTGGGGCCAACGTCCTGACTTTC. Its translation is CASSTGTGHSGANVLTF.

The CDR3 coding sequence is TGTGCCAGCAGTTCAGGGGTTGGCAATCAGCCCCAGCATTTT. Protein sequence: CASSSGVGNQPQHF. This chain links TRBV28 with TRBJ1-5; weak D call: TRBD1 (6 bases). Deletions cut 4 bases from V and 2 bases from J, with 9 bases between. The germline V gene has CDR1 MDHEN and CDR2 SYDVKM. This CDR3 contains 14 residues.

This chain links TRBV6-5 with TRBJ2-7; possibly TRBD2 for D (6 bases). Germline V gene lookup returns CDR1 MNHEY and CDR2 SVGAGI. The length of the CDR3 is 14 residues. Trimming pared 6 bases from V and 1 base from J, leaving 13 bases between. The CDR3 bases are TGTGCCAGCAGGAAGGAGGGCGCGTCCTACGAGCAGTACTTC. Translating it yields CASRKEGASYEQYF.

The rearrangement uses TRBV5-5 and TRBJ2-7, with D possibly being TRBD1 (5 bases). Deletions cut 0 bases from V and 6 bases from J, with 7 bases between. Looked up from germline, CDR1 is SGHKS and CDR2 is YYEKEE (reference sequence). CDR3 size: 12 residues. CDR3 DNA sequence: TGTGCCAGCAGCTTGGTTGGGGCCGAGCAGTACTTC. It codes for CASSLVGAEQYF.

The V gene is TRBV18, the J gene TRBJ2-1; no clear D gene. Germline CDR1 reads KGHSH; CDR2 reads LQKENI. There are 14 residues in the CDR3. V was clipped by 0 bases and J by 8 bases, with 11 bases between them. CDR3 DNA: TGTGCCAGCTCACCACCAAGAGGTTATCATGAGCAGTTCTTC. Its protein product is CASSPPRGYHEQFF.

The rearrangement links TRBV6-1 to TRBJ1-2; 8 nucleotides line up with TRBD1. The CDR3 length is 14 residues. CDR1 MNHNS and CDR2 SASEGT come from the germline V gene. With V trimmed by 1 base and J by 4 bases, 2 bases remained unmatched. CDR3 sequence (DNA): TGTGCCAGCAGTGAAGAAGACAGGGGCTATGGCTACACCTTC. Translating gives CASSEEDRGYGYTF.

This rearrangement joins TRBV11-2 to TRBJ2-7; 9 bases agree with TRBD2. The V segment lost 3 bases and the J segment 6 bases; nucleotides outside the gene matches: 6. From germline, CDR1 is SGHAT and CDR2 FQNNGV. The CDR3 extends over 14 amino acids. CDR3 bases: TGTGCCAGCAGCTTGGGAGCGGGAGGATCCGAGCAGTACTTC. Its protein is CASSLGAGGSEQYF.

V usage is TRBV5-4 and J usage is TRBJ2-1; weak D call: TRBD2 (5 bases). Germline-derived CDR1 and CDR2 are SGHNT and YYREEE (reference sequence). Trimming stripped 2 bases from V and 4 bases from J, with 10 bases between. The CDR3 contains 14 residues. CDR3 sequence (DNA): TGTGCCAGCAGCTTCTCGGGGAATTACAATGAGCAGTTCTTC. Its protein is CASSFSGNYNEQFF.

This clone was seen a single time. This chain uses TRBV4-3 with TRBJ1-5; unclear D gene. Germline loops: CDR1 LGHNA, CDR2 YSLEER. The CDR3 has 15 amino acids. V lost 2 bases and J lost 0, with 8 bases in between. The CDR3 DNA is TGCGCCAGCAGCCAAAACATAGATAGCAATCAGCCCCAGCATTTT. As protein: CASSQNIDSNQPQHF.